This T cell receptor beta chain emerged from a study of beta chain bispecific antibodies for T cell cancers. MiXCR, applied by TCRdb to the 5' RACE reads, yields one record per CDR3 protein. The sample shows about 17,000 distinct CDR3 sequences, approximately 2% of them seen only once. Study conclusions and caveats: In these mixed samples, most targeted TRBV reads derived from the leukemia cell line.

T cells were expanded from blood mononuclear cells for about 3 days with anti-CD3 OKT3 or CD3/CD28 beads. Some 5 x 10^4 normal T cells were cocultured with some 5 x 10^4 target cells and bispecific antibody. Ten or more counts support this clonotype. Its antigen is not known. The clonotype was recovered from a human donor in good health. Some clones in this sample may be carry-over from other donors' samples. The sequencing input was healthy donor T cells cultured with leukemia cells.

The CDR3: CAISEDLDYEQYF. As DNA, the CDR3 is TGTGCCATCAGTGAGGATCTAGACTACGAGCAGTACTTC. The gene calls are TRBV10-3 and TRBJ2-7; no definite D call. The CDR3 runs 13 residues. The V and J ends lost 2 bases and 3 bases respectively, with 8 bases between them. The V gene's germline CDR1 is ENHRY and CDR2 SYGVKD.